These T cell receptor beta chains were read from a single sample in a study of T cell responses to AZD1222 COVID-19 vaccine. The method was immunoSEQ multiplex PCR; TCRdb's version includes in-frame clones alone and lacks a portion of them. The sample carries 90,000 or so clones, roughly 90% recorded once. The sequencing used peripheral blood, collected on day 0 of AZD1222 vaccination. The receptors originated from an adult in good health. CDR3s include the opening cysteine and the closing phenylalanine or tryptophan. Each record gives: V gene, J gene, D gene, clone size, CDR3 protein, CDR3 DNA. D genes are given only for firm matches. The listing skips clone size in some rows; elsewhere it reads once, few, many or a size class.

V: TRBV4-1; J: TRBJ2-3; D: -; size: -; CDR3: CASSQEYEGGGTDTQYF; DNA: TGCGCCAGCAGCCAAGAGTATGAGGGGGGTGGCACAGATACGCAGTATTTT
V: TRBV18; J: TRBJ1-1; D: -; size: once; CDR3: CASSGQGGRNTEAFF; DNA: TGTGCCAGCTCGGGCCAAGGAGGAAGGAACACTGAAGCTTTCTTT
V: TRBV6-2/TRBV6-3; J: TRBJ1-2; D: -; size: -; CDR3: CASSYSGAALNYGYTF; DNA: TGTGCCAGCAGTTACTCCGGGGCTGCGCTCAACTATGGCTACACCTTC
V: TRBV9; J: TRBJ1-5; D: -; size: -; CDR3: CASSVGADQPQHF; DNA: TGTGCCAGCAGCGTAGGGGCGGATCAGCCCCAGCATTTT
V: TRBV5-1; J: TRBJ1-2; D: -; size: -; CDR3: CASSPDPRAGGYTF; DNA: TGCGCCAGCAGCCCGGACCCCCGGGCGGGTGGCTACACCTTC
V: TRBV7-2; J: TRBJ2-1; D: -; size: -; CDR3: CASSLAGGLGGNEQFF; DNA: TGTGCCAGCAGCTTAGCTGGGGGCTTAGGGGGCAATGAGCAGTTCTTC
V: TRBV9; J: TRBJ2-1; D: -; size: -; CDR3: CASSEQGRDEQFF; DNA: TGTGCCAGCAGCGAACAAGGCCGCGATGAGCAGTTCTTC
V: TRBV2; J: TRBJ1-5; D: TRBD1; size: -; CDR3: CASSGQGANQPQHF; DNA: TGTGCCAGCAGCGGACAGGGGGCGAATCAGCCCCAGCATTTT
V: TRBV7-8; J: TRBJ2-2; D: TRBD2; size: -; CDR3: CASSFAGTSGRAHGELFF; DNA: TGTGCCAGCAGCTTCGCCGGGACTAGCGGGAGGGCCCACGGGGAGCTGTTTTTT
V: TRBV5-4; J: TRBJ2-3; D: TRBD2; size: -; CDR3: CASSRGLAGGSTDTQYF; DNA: TGTGCCAGCAGCCGGGGACTAGCGGGGGGTAGCACAGATACGCAGTATTTT
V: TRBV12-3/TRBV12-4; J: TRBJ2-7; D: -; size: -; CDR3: CASSPTGGEQYF; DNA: TGTGCCAGCAGTCCTACTGGCGGCGAGCAGTACTTC
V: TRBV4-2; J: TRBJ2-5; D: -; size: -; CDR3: CASSQGGTQYF; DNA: TGTGCCAGCAGCCAAGGGGGGACCCAGTACTTC
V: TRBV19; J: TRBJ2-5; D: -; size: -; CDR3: CASVPSPGETQYF; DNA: TGTGCCAGTGTGCCTAGTCCAGGGGAGACCCAGTACTTC
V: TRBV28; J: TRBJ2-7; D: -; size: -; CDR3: CASAPPAGGDYEQYF; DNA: TGTGCCAGCGCGCCTCCTGCTGGCGGGGACTACGAGCAGTACTTC
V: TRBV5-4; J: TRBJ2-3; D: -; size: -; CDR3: CASSLGVGSTDTQYF; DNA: TGTGCCAGCAGCTTGGGGGTCGGAAGCACAGATACGCAGTATTTT
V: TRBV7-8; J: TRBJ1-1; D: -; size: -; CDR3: CASIPNRVLNTEAFF; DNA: TGTGCCAGCATCCCAAACAGGGTTTTGAACACTGAAGCTTTCTTT
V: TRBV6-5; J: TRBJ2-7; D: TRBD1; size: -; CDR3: CASAPGQDFYEQYF; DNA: TGTGCCAGTGCCCCGGGACAGGACTTTTACGAGCAGTACTTC
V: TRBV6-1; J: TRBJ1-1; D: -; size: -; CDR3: CASSDGGKRDTEAFF; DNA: TGTGCCAGCAGTGATGGCGGGAAGAGAGACACTGAAGCTTTCTTT